Sequencing of this TCR beta chain was carried out in a study of CD8 T cells in ankylosing spondylitis. Study conclusions and caveats: There was a TCR beta motif, made of several highly homologous variants, that appeared characteristic of ankylosing spondylitis blood. A CD8+ phenotype characterized the disease-linked clones, which were relatively rare in peripheral blood. Disease-linked clones reportedly concentrated significantly in matched ankylosing spondylitis synovial fluid.

TCRdb fed the 5' RACE reads into MiXCR, producing one record per CDR3 protein. The sample consists of hundreds of thousands of distinct CDR3 sequences, roughly 12% of them appearing once. A remark on this clonotype: Antigen unknown.

Germline V lookup: CDR1 SEHNR, CDR2 FQNEAQ (reference sequence). CDR3 length: 17 amino acids. V was pared by 3 bases and J by 4 bases, with 21 bases between. The clonotype was recovered from a male donor with ankylosing spondylitis. V is TRBV7-9 and J is TRBJ1-2; D may be TRBD1 (6 bases). The sequenced material came from blood, either unsorted or a sorted T cell fraction (not recorded which). This CDR3 is CASSFDRRFSVSYGYTF. CDR3 nucleotide sequence: TGTGCCAGCAGCTTTGACAGGCGTTTTTCAGTTTCCTATGGCTACACCTTC.